This passage covers 27 T cell receptor beta chains from one sample sequenced in a study of immune characterization of retroperitoneal liposarcoma. TCRdb called the PCR reads again in MiXCR, with one record for every CDR3 protein. Of roughly 9,300 distinct CDR3 sequences in the sample, about 25% were seen once. The sample comprised blood. Receptors were obtained from a male donor with retroperitoneal liposarcoma.

This clonotype turned up a few times. The rearrangement joins TRBV4-3 to TRBJ2-3, with 12 bases fitting TRBD2. Germline lookup yields CDR1 LGHNA and CDR2 YSLEER. The V gene end was trimmed by 1 base and the J gene end by 2 bases; junction bases not matched to a gene: 4. This CDR3 region has 17 residues. CDR3 region: CASSQALAGGPTDTQYF. The CDR3 nucleotides read TGCGCCAGCAGCCAAGCCCTAGCGGGGGGGCCCACAGATACGCAGTATTTT.

J is TRBJ1-6 and V is TRBV6-5, with 9 bases identical to TRBD1. The CDR3 is made up of 15 amino acids. In germline, CDR1 is MNHEY, CDR2 SVGAGI. V trimming: 5 bases; J trimming: 7 bases; junction bases outside the gene matches: 6. In DNA form, the CDR3 reads TGTGCCAGCAGTGAAAGCACAGGGGGCAATTCACCCCTCCACTTT. Its protein is CASSESTGGNSPLHF.

The CDR3: CASSYGQGREKLFF. Here the CDR3 DNA reads TGTGCCAGCAGTTACGGGCAGGGACGCGAAAAACTGTTTTTT. The chain joins TRBV6-7 to TRBJ1-4, with D possibly being TRBD1 (5 bases). TRBV6-7 carries the ORF label, with uncertain function. Trimming removed 2 bases from V and 8 bases from J, with 12 bases in between. The length of the CDR3 is 14 residues.

V and J are TRBV10-3 and TRBJ2-1; 8 bases align to TRBD2. V lost 6 bases to trimming and J lost 3 bases; unmatched junction nucleotides: 4. Germline CDR1 ENHRY, CDR2 SYGVKD. CDR3 length equals 14 residues. The CDR3 nucleotides are TGTGCCATCAGCTCCGGGACTAGCTACAATGAGCAGTTCTTC. Translating it yields CAISSGTSYNEQFF.

This clonotype was counted ten times or more. V gene TRBV5-5 combines with J gene TRBJ2-1, with D maybe TRBD1 (6 bases). The J call may be in error: the DNA end matches TRBJ2-7 better. CDR3 length: 14 residues. From germline, CDR1 is SGHKS and CDR2 YYEKEE (reference sequence). As DNA, the CDR3 is TGTGCCAGCAGGCGTGGAACAGGGCCTTCCGAGCAGTACTTC. Amino acid sequence: CASRRGTGPSEQYF.

The chain couples TRBV5-1 to TRBJ2-1; TRBD2 matches at 11 bases. Germline V gene lookup returns CDR1 SGHRS and CDR2 YFSETQ. The CDR3 has 17 residues. V was clipped by 4 bases and J by 3 bases; unmatched bases: 9. The CDR3 reads CASSGMTSGVGYNEQFF. Written as DNA, the CDR3 is TGCGCCAGCAGCGGGATGACTAGCGGGGTTGGCTACAATGAGCAGTTCTTC.

This clonotype has just one count. V and J are TRBV27 and TRBJ2-1; 11 bases are shared with TRBD2. TRBJ2-7 matches the DNA end more closely, so the J call is doubtful. Per the germline V gene, CDR1 is MNHEY and CDR2 is SMNVEV (reference sequence). The CDR3 loop spans 16 amino acids. CDR3 in amino acids: CASSLSGLADYNEQYF. CDR3 in DNA: TGTGCCAGCAGTCTCTCGGGACTAGCGGACTACAATGAGCAGTACTTC.

The CDR3 region is CASNFLETGELFF. CDR3 coding DNA: TGTGCCAGCAACTTCCTGGAGACCGGGGAGCTGTTTTTT. The chain uses TRBV7-6 and TRBJ2-2; no reliable D call. There are 13 residues in the CDR3. The germline gives CDR1 SGHVS, CDR2 FNYEAQ. Trimming shortened V by 7 bases and J by 5 bases, and 11 bases separated the two germline ends.

This clonotype is large. This rearrangement joins TRBV6-1 to TRBJ2-1, with TRBD2 matching over 9 bases. Germline V CDR1 and CDR2: MNHNS, SASEGT. V trimming: 5 bases; J trimming: 0 bases; junction bases outside the gene matches: 5. CDR3 size: 16 residues. Here the CDR3 reads CASSPSGGNSYNEQFF. The DNA of the CDR3 is TGTGCCAGCAGTCCCAGCGGGGGGAACTCCTACAATGAGCAGTTCTTC.

The chain joins TRBV3-1 to TRBJ2-5; 7 bases are shared with TRBD1. V dropped 7 bases and J dropped 2; count of bases not matched to a gene: 10. The CDR3 consists of 15 residues. Germline V gives CDR1 LGHDT, CDR2 YNNKEL (reference sequence). CDR3 coding DNA: TGTGCCAGCACCCCTTCGAGGGGGCGGCAAGAGACCCAGTACTTC. Protein: CASTPSRGRQETQYF.

The V gene is TRBV11-1, the J gene TRBJ2-1; 8 nucleotides match TRBD1. CDR3 length: 15 residues. Trimming cost V 5 bases and J 5 bases; bases outside gene matches: 8. In germline, CDR1 is SGHAT, CDR2 FQDESV (reference sequence). CDR3 DNA sequence: TGTGCCAGCAGCAACGACAGGGGTGGGCACAATGAGCAGTTCTTC. This translates into CASSNDRGGHNEQFF.

This clonotype was recorded many times. The chain has TRBV6-1 and TRBJ1-1, with D maybe TRBD1 (6 bases). The V end was cut by 2 bases, the J end by 5 bases, with 12 bases between. The CDR3 totals 14 residues. The germline V gene has CDR1 MNHNS and CDR2 SASEGT. CDR3 nucleotide sequence: TGTGCCAGCAGTGAACGTACAGGGCTAACTGAAGCTTTCTTT. Translation gives CASSERTGLTEAFF.

The rearrangement joins TRBV12-5 to TRBJ2-1; D remains ambiguous. CDR1 LGHNT and CDR2 FRNRAP come from the germline V gene. The CDR3 has 14 amino acids. Trimming cost V 5 bases and J 5 bases, with 13 bases left between them. The DNA of the CDR3 is TGTGCTAGTGGTCTCTTTCTGAGGAACAATGAGCAGTTCTTC. It encodes CASGLFLRNNEQFF.

The count of this clonotype is one. This chain links TRBV2 with TRBJ2-1; TRBD2 agrees at 8 bases. With 5 bases clipped from V and 0 bases from J, the junction kept 6 bases outside the gene matches. The CDR3 covers 16 residues. The germline V gene encodes CDR1 SNHLY and CDR2 FYNNEI. DNA for the CDR3: TGTGCCAGCAGTCCTAGCGGGTTGAGCTCCTACAATGAGCAGTTCTTC. Protein sequence: CASSPSGLSSYNEQFF.

V gene TRBV6-1 combines with J gene TRBJ2-5, with TRBD1 identical over 10 bases. Trimming at V came to 6 bases and at J to 0 bases, leaving 4 bases not matched to a gene. This CDR3 comprises 15 residues. Germline-derived CDR1 and CDR2 are MNHNS and SASEGT. The CDR3 region has the DNA TGTGCCAGCAGCCCGGGACAGGGGTACCAAGAGACCCAGTACTTC. This translates into CASSPGQGYQETQYF.

The chain is built from TRBV25-1 and TRBJ2-1; D remains ambiguous. The CDR3 loop spans 14 amino acids. Germline lookup yields CDR1 MGHDK and CDR2 SYGVNS. V was shortened by 5 bases and J by 3 bases, with 11 bases between the two germline ends. The CDR3 here is CASSPSGRYNEQFF. The CDR3 DNA is TGTGCCAGCAGTCCCTCGGGCCGCTACAATGAGCAGTTCTTC.

This clonotype was detected only a few times. The J gene is TRBJ1-5, the V gene TRBV6-1, with D possibly matching TRBD1 (5 bases). CDR3 size: 14 residues. Per the germline V gene, CDR1 is MNHNS and CDR2 is SASEGT. V lost 7 bases and J lost 2, with 12 bases in between. The CDR3 nucleotides are TGTGCCAGCACTAACAGGTGGGGCAATCAGCCCCAGCATTTT. Amino acid sequence: CASTNRWGNQPQHF.

This clonotype was seen at least ten times. The gene calls are TRBV4-1 and TRBJ2-1; 10 bases are a match to TRBD1. The CDR3 contains 15 residues. Germline loops: CDR1 MGHRA, CDR2 YSYEKL. Trimming at V came to 5 bases and at J to 7 bases, leaving 8 bases not matched to a gene. In DNA, the CDR3 is TGCGCCAGCAGCTACCGAGGACAGGGGGATAATGAGCAGTTCTTC. It specifies CASSYRGQGDNEQFF.

The chain employs TRBV6-1 and TRBJ1-3, with 7 bases that match TRBD1. The germline V gene encodes CDR1 MNHNS and CDR2 SASEGT. V lost 5 bases to trimming and J lost 3 bases; unmatched junction nucleotides: 10. The CDR3 is made up of 16 amino acids. The CDR3 loop is CASSPDREVLGNTIYF. In nucleotides, the CDR3 is TGTGCCAGCAGTCCCGACAGGGAGGTACTTGGAAACACCATATATTTT.

This clonotype showed up just a few times. The CDR3 here is CASRITSGTDTQYF. The CDR3 DNA reads TGTGCCAGCAGAATCACTAGCGGCACAGATACGCAGTATTTT. The chain employs TRBV6-5 and TRBJ2-3; TRBD2 agrees at 7 bases. V was pared by 6 bases and J by 1 base, with 4 bases of the junction left unmatched. This CDR3 comprises 14 residues. The germline CDR1 and CDR2 sequences are MNHEY and SVGAGI.

By its share, this clonotype is medium-sized. The J gene is TRBJ1-1, the V gene TRBV7-8; possible D gene TRBD1, 5 bases. The CDR3 spans 18 residues. V shed 2 bases and J shed 6 bases, with 25 bases lying between them. Germline V gives CDR1 SGHVS, CDR2 FQNEAQ. This chain's CDR3 is CASSLRAGSTAAPSEAFF. The CDR3, as DNA: TGTGCCAGCAGCTTACGCGCAGGGTCGACTGCCGCACCCTCTGAAGCTTTCTTT.

The chain couples TRBV5-6 to TRBJ2-5; 10 bases line up with TRBD2. Near its end, the DNA agrees better with TRBJ2-1, so the J call may be wrong. From germline, CDR1 is SGHDT and CDR2 YYEEEE. The CDR3 runs to 15 residues. The chain's CDR3 is CASSLLAGARNEQFF. For the CDR3, the DNA is TGTGCCAGCAGCTTGCTAGCGGGGGCGAGGAATGAGCAGTTCTTC.

The chain is built from TRBV9 and TRBJ2-1; 10 bases line up with TRBD2. This CDR3 contains 16 residues. The junction had 3 bases not matched to a gene; V was cut back by 0 bases and J by 3 bases. Germline CDR1 and CDR2: SGDLS and YYNGEE. The CDR3 protein is CASSVEAGGLYNEQFF. CDR3 DNA sequence: TGTGCCAGCAGCGTAGAAGCGGGGGGGCTCTACAATGAGCAGTTCTTC.

The V call is TRBV4-2, the J call TRBJ1-2, with a possible D match to TRBD1 (5 bases). CDR1 LGHNA and CDR2 YNFKEQ come from the germline V gene. This CDR3 contains 16 residues. V was pared by 1 base and J by 5 bases, with 17 bases between. The CDR3 nucleotides are TGTGCCAGCAGCCAAGTTCCAGGGAGTAATGATTATGGCTACACCTTC. Its protein product is CASSQVPGSNDYGYTF.

By frequency in the sample, this clonotype is medium-sized. CDR3 residues: CASSPAGVPGELFF. The CDR3 coding sequence is TGTGCCAGCAGTCCAGCGGGGGTCCCCGGGGAGCTGTTTTTT. J is TRBJ2-2 and V is TRBV6-4; TRBD2 aligns across 8 bases. With 5 bases clipped from V and 6 bases from J, the junction kept 5 bases outside the gene matches. The CDR3 is made up of 14 amino acids. Germline V gene lookup returns CDR1 MRHNA and CDR2 SNTAGT.

The chain recombines TRBV6-1 with TRBJ2-5, with 13 bases identical to TRBD2. V gave up 5 bases and J gave up 11 bases; unmatched junction bases: 20. The CDR3 runs to 18 residues. Germline V CDR1 and CDR2: MNHNS, SASEGT. The CDR3 DNA reads as TGTGCCAGCAGTCCTGGGACTAGCGGGGAGGGAAGCTACAATGAGCAGTACTTC. Encoded protein: CASSPGTSGEGSYNEQYF.

The chain has TRBV6-1 and TRBJ2-1; D is perhaps TRBD2 (6 bases). The CDR3 covers 16 residues. Deletions cut 5 bases from V and 4 bases from J, with 18 bases between. Germline V gene data show CDR1 as MNHNS and CDR2 as SASEGT. This CDR3 is CASSQTAGTRYNEQFF. The CDR3 coding sequence is TGTGCCAGCAGTCAAACAGCCGGGACTCGGTACAATGAGCAGTTCTTC.